This T cell receptor (beta chain) is from a study of a mutant IDH1 vaccine in newly diagnosed glioma (dated by TCRdb to the early 2020s). For the study in its entirety: Patients received eight vaccinations in weeks 1, 3, 5, 7, 11, 15, 19 and 23, corresponding to visits V03 through V10. Vaccination started 4-6 weeks after radiotherapy alone, or was given together with temozolomide cycles in the groups whose treatment included chemotherapy. Of the approximately 35 treated patients, roughly 62% were male and around 40% were female, and the mean age was roughly 38 years. Before enrollment, most patients had been given radiochemotherapy with temozolomide as standard therapy, while the rest had received either radiotherapy alone or temozolomide alone. Peripheral blood was drawn at six visits: V03 (baseline), V05, V07, V10, V12 and V13. For exploratory analyses, longitudinal TCRB deep sequencing was carried out in roughly 23 treated patients wherever samples were available. Study-wide conclusions, independent of this receptor: It was noted by the authors that analyses of patient blood samples could not be reproduced owing to sample limitations. Selection of PBMC samples for TCRB deep sequencing was based on availability. Vaccine-induced immune responses across multiple MHC alleles were detected in about 92% of patients. No apparent relationship was observed between pseudoprogression and alterations in the top peripheral T cell clonotypes detected by TCRB sequencing.

The library was produced with the immunoSEQ multiplex PCR assay. Rearranged TCR beta chain sequences were amplified with the hsTCRB Kit following the manufacturer's protocol. Sequencing of TCRB libraries was carried out on an Illumina MiSeq. Turning to the authors' computational methods: Demultiplexing, trimming and gene mapping were performed with the kit vendor's proprietary platform. TCRdb carries this immuneACCESS record with in-frame sequences only. Its versions omit some clonotypes, under half of them owing to an unresolved V gene in the studies checked, with the rest unexplained. V and J calls and clone size are as listed in that table; D and trimming were resolved from the DNA. The table for this sample lists about 55,000 clones; about four fifths of them were counted only once. Together, the top ten hold 6.2% of the sample. CDR1 and CDR2 are drawn from the germline V gene: MNHEY, SVGAGI. V was cut back by 0 bases and J by 2 bases, leaving a gap of 7 bases between them. The CDR3 has 14 amino acids, counting the end cysteine and phenylalanine. Of the read, only the CDR3 DNA is kept; its 42 bases are in frame from base 1.

On this clone: Its antigen has not been determined. No much larger clone is present one base from it, and per-base qualities are unavailable.

The sample's time point, from its label and the paper: week 23, last vaccination. Every vaccine dose consisted of 300 ug of a 20-mer mutant IDH1 peptide in Montanide, administered subcutaneously together with topical imiquimod. The donors had newly diagnosed IDH1-mutant astrocytomas of WHO grade 3 or 4 that showed loss of nuclear ATRX. The samples were drawn from NOA16, a multicentre, single-arm, open-label phase I trial in Germany that tested a mutant IDH1 peptide vaccine in humans for the first time. Genomic DNA for TCRB sequencing was extracted from EDTA blood using the DNeasy Blood and Tissue Kit.

The sequencing used PBMCs, collected from a glioma patient whose treatment included an IDH1 peptide vaccine. The V and J segments used are TRBV6-5 and TRBJ2-5, with an unclear D gene assignment. The clonotype was recovered from a man in his forties with glioma. This receptor has the CDR3 CASSYSQKQETQYF. The DNA sequence follows: TGTGCCAGCAGTTACTCGCAGAAACAAGAGACCCAGTACTTC.